The clone carrying this T cell receptor (beta chain) was seen a few times. The source of the sample is a study of T-cell memory formation after mild COVID-19. The CDR3 is 16 residues long. Deletions cut 0 bases from V and 0 bases from J, with 13 bases between. Germline CDR1 is SGHRS and CDR2 is YFSETQ. TCRdb reprocessed the 5' RACE reads with MiXCR, giving one entry per CDR3 protein. The data show 550,000 to 700,000 distinct CDR3 sequences, roughly 17% seen once. The specimen was PBMCs or a T cell subset sorted from them (not recorded which). The clonotype was recovered from an adult woman who had mild COVID-19 (a few samples of this study predate the infection). Cell type and time point are not known. The rearrangement uses TRBV5-1 and TRBJ2-7; TRBD1 might be the D (6 bases). The CDR3 here is CASSLEETGSSYEQYF. The CDR3 DNA reads as TGCGCCAGCAGCTTGGAGGAGACAGGCAGCTCCTACGAGCAGTACTTC.